This TCR beta chain was sequenced in a study of blood T cell repertoires in COVID-19. Study at large: The study drew acute and convalescent COVID-19 samples from the United States, Italy and Spain. The cDNA or gDNA used as material had been derived from T cells, B-cell-depleted T cells, or PBMCs.

CDR1 is SNHLY and CDR2 is FYNNEI in the germline V gene. Trimming removed 3 bases from V and 4 bases from J, with 10 bases in between. The CDR3 spans 14 residues. This clone was detected only once. Source study methods: Cell counts per sample came from amplifying reference gene primers. This table comes from immunoSEQ multiplex PCR, and its TCRdb copy is limited to in-frame clones, with some not included. D and trimming were read from the DNA, whereas the V and J calls and clone size are those reported in that table. The sample yields some 150,000 clones, approximately 86% seen once. The sequence derives from a man in his 70s with acute or convalescent COVID-19. Sequenced material: peripheral blood. V gene TRBV2 combines with J gene TRBJ1-3; D not certain. The CDR3 DNA is TGTGCCAGCAGTGACGGTACGGGAGGAAACACCATATATTTT. Translating it yields CASSDGTGGNTIYF.